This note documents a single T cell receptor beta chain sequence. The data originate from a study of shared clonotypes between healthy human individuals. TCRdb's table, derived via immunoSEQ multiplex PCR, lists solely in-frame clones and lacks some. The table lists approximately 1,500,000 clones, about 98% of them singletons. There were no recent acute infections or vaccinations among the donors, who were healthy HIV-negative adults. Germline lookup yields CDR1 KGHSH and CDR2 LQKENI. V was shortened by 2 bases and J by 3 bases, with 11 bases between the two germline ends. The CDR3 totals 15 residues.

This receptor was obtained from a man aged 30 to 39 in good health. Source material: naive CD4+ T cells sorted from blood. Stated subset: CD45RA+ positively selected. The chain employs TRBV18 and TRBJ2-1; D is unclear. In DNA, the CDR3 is TGTGCCAGCTCACCATTGATAACGGGCTACAATGAGCAGTTCTTC. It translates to CASSPLITGYNEQFF.